The present T cell receptor beta chain was sequenced within a study of cytomegalovirus exposure and HLA in healthy donors. Findings and limits, study-wide: As immune exposure information, only CMV serostatus was available.

Germline V gene sequence: CDR1 LGHNA, CDR2 YNFKEQ. The CDR3 is 14 residues long. V gave up 0 bases and J gave up 7 bases; unmatched junction bases: 3. On this clone: The antigen is not known.

Primers: 60 Vbeta forward and 13 Jbeta reverse. Libraries were prepared by immunoSEQ multiplex PCR; TCRdb keeps only in-frame clonotypes and omits some of them. Of about 160,000 clones listed, over 70% are singletons. The TCR originated in a man aged 45-60 years in good health and CMV-seropositive. The genes are TRBV4-2 and TRBJ2-1; 7 positions match TRBD1. Material for sequencing was PBMCs. The CDR3: CASSQDWTGNEQFF. DNA for the CDR3: TGTGCCAGCAGCCAAGATTGGACAGGAAATGAGCAGTTCTTC.